The T cell receptor (beta chain) described here comes from a study of blood T cell repertoires in COVID-19. Study in general: T cells, B-cell-depleted T cells, or PBMCs provided the cDNA or gDNA that served as material.

The CDR3 length is 13 residues. V gave up 3 bases and J gave up 4 bases, with 12 bases separating them. Germline V gives CDR1 GTSNPN, CDR2 SVGIG (reference sequence). Some clones are missing from TCRdb's copy, which holds only in-frame ones; the method was immunoSEQ multiplex PCR. The profile shows roughly 330,000 clones, about 87% of them singletons. Participant age was about 18 to 100 years, and participants resided in 20 to 30 US areas. Participants were placed into cohorts based on the clinical history they reported. The V call is TRBV30, the J call TRBJ1-1; D possibly corresponds to TRBD1 (6 bases). The TCR originated in a woman aged 25 to 45 who had recovered from COVID-19. The specimen sequenced was PBMCs or T cells enriched from blood (not recorded which). CDR3 protein: CAWRAPGVTEAFF. CDR3 nucleotide sequence: TGTGCCTGGAGGGCTCCAGGGGTCACTGAAGCTTTCTTT.